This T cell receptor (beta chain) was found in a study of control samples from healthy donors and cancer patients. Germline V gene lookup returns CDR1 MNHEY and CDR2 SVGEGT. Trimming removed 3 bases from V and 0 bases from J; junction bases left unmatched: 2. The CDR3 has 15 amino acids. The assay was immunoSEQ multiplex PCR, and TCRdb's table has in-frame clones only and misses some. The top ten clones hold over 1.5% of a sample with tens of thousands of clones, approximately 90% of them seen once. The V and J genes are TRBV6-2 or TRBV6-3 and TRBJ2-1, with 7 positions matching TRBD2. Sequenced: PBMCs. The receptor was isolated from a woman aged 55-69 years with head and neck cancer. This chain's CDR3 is CASSYGGSSYNEQFF. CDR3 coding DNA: TGTGCCAGCAGTTATGGCGGGAGCTCCTACAATGAGCAGTTCTTC.